This entry features one TCR beta chain sequence. This clonotype came up a few times. Its cognate antigen has yet to be identified. No much larger clonotype is one base removed from it; base qualities were not supplied. Ends trimmed: V by 4 bases, J by 1 base; bases unmatched to a gene: 6. Inclusive of the bounding cysteine and phenylalanine, the CDR3 is 15 residues long. Left in the record is the CDR3 DNA by itself, 45 bases read in frame from the first base. Via the germline V gene, CDR1 is SGHRS and CDR2 YFSETQ. The sample comes from a study of immune reconstitution after stem cell transplant in scleroderma (dated by TCRdb to about 2017). The library was prepared using RT-PCR. For sequencing, an Illumina MiSeq was employed. TCRdb reworked the public reads: Q25 trimming with fastp, MiXCR clone assembly, productive beta chains retained. Here each entry gathers all rows of one CDR3 protein and keeps the most common genes and DNA. The sample contains thousands of distinct CDR3 sequences, just under 9% of them found a single time. The top ten hold around 9.7% of the sample.

This chain is built from TRBV5-1 and TRBJ1-1, and 8 bases in between align with TRBD1. This sample was gathered before or after autologous hematopoietic stem cell transplantation (not recorded which). The TCR sequence derives from a female donor with systemic sclerosis. The nucleotides read TGCGCCAGCAGCGTGCAGGGGGCGCGGAACACTGAAGCTTTCTTT. The translation is CASSVQGARNTEAFF.